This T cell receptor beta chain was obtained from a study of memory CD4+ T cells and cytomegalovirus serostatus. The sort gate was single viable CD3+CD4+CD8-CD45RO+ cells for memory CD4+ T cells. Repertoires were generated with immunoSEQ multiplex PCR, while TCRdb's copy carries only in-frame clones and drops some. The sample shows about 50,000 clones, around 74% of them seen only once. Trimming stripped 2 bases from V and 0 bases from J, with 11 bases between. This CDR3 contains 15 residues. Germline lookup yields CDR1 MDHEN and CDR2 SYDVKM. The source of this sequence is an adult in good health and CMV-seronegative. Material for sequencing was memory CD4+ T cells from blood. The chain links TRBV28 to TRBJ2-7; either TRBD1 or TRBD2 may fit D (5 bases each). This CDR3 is CASSLGTEASYEQYF. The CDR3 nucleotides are TGTGCCAGCAGTTTAGGGACCGAGGCCTCCTACGAGCAGTACTTC.